The entry below describes one TCR beta chain. Antigen specificity is unknown. Both 60 Vbeta primers and 13 Jbeta primers went into the PCR. Assay used: immunoSEQ multiplex PCR; TCRdb lists only in-frame clones, some missing. The data contain under 150,000 clones, around 77% of them singletons. These data belong to a study of cytomegalovirus exposure and HLA in healthy donors. Study-level results: An analysis done earlier found most TCR beta V segments productive about 87% or about 30% of the time. Generally TCR sequences proved uncommon, though certain public TCRs appeared in numerous donors.

V was pared by 5 bases and J by 0 bases, with 3 bases of the junction left unmatched. The CDR3 consists of 14 residues. The germline CDR1 and CDR2 sequences are LNHNV and YYDKDF (reference sequence). The TCR originated in a woman between 45 and 65 years old in good health and CMV-seronegative. The chain joins TRBV15 to TRBJ1-1; 7 bases map to TRBD1. Sequencing was performed on PBMCs. This CDR3 is CATSLGQLNTEAFF. Written as DNA, the CDR3 is TGTGCCACCAGCCTGGGACAGCTGAACACTGAAGCTTTCTTT.